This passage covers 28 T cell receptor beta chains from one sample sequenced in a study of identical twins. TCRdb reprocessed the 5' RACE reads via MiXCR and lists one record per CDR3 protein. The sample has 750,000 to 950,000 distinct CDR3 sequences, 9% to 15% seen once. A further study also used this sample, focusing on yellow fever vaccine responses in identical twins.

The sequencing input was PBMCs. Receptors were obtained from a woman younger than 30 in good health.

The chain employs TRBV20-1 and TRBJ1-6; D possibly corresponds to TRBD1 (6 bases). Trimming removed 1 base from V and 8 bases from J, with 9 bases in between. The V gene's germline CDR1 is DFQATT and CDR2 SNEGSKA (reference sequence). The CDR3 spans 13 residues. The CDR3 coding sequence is TGCAGTGCTAGAGTGGGGGCAGATTCACCCCTCCACTTT. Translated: CSARVGADSPLHF.

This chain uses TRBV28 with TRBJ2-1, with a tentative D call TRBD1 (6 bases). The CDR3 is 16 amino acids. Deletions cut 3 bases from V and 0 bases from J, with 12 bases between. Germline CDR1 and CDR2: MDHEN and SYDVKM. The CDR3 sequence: CASSFVQGSSYNEQFF. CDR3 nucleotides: TGTGCCAGCAGTTTCGTCCAGGGGAGCTCCTACAATGAGCAGTTCTTC.

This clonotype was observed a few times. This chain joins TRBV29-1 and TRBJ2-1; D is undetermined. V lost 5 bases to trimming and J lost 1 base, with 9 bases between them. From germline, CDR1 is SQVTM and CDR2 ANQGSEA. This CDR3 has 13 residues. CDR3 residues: CSVRRFSYNEQFF. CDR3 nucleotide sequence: TGCAGCGTTCGCCGCTTTTCCTACAATGAGCAGTTCTTC.

The CDR3 coding sequence is TGTGCCACCAGCAGCAGGGGGCCCGGCTCACCCCTCCACTTT. Residues: CATSSRGPGSPLHF. This chain links TRBV15 with TRBJ1-6; 8 nucleotides line up with TRBD1. After removal of 3 bases from V and 10 bases from J, the junction contained 5 bases not matched to a gene. The CDR3 loop spans 14 amino acids. CDR1 is LNHNV and CDR2 is YYDKDF in the germline V gene (reference sequence).

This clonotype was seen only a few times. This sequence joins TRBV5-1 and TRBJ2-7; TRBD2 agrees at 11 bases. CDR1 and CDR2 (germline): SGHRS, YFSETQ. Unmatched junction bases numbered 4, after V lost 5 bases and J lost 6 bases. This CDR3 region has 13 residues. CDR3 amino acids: CASSSGRAPEQYF. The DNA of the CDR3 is TGCGCCAGCAGTAGCGGGAGGGCCCCCGAGCAGTACTTC.

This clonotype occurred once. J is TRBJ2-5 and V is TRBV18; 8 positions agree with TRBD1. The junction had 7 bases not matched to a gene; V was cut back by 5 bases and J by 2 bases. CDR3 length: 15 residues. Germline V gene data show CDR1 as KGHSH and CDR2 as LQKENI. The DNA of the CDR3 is TGTGCCAGCTCAAACTTCGGACAGGGTCAAGAGACCCAGTACTTC. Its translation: CASSNFGQGQETQYF. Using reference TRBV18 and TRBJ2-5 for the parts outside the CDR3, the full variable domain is NAGVMQNPRHLVRRRGQEARLRCSPMKGHSHVYWYRQLPEEGLKFMVYLQKENIIDESGMPKERFSAEFPKEGPSILRIQQVVRGDSAAYFCASSNFGQGQETQYFGPGTRLLVL.

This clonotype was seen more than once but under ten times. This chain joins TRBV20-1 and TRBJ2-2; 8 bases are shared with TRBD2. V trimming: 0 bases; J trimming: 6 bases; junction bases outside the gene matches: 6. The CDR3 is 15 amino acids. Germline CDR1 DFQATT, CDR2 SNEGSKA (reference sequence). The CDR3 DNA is TGCAGTGCTAGAGAGGGCCAGCGGGAGCCCGGGGAGCTGTTTTTT. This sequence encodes CSAREGQREPGELFF.

CDR3 sequence reads: CASSYDSSGNQPQHF. For the CDR3, the DNA is TGTGCCAGCAGTTACGACAGTTCCGGCAATCAGCCCCAGCATTTT. The chain has TRBV6-5 and TRBJ1-5; TRBD1 might be the D (5 bases). Germline V CDR1 and CDR2: MNHEY, SVGAGI. The CDR3 runs to 15 residues. Trimming took off 2 bases at V and 2 bases at J, with 10 bases between the two ends.

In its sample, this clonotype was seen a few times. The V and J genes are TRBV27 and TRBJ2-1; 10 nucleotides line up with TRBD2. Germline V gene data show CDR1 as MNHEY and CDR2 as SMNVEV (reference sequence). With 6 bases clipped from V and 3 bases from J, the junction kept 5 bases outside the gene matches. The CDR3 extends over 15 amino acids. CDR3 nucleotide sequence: TGTGCCAGCAGCTTTAGCGGGAGGATCTACAATGAGCAGTTCTTC. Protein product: CASSFSGRIYNEQFF.

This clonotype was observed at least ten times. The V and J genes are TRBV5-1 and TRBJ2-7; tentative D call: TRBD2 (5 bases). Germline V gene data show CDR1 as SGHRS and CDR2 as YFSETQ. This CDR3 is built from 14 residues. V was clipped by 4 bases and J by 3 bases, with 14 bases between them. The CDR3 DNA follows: TGCGCCAGCAGCCAAAAGGGAGTGTTCTACGAGCAGTACTTC. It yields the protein CASSQKGVFYEQYF.

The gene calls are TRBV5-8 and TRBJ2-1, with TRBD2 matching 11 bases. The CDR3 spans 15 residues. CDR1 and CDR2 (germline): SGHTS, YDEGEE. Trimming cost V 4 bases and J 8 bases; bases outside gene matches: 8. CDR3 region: CASSRTSGSGDEQFF. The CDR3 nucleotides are TGTGCCAGCAGCCGTACTAGCGGGAGCGGCGATGAGCAGTTCTTC.

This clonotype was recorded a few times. In DNA form, the CDR3 reads TGTGCCACCAGTGATCTCTCCGGGACGATCAATGAGCAGTTCTTC. Translated, it gives CATSDLSGTINEQFF. This chain connects TRBV24-1 to TRBJ2-1; D is tentatively TRBD1 or TRBD2 (5 bases each). Trimming pared 3 bases from V and 6 bases from J, leaving 14 bases between. In germline, CDR1 is KGHDR, CDR2 SFDVKD. The CDR3 contains 15 residues.

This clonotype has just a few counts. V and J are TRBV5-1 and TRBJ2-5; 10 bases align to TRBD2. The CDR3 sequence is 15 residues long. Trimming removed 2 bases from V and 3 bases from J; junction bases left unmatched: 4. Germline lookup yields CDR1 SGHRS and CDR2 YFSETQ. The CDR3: CASSFGAGGKETQYF. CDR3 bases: TGCGCCAGCAGCTTCGGAGCGGGGGGGAAAGAGACCCAGTACTTC.

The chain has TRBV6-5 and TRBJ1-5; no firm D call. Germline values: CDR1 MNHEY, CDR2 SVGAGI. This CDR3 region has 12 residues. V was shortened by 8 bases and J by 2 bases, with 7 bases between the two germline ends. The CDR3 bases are TGTGCCAGCGGGAAGGGCAATCAGCCCCAGCATTTT. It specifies CASGKGNQPQHF.

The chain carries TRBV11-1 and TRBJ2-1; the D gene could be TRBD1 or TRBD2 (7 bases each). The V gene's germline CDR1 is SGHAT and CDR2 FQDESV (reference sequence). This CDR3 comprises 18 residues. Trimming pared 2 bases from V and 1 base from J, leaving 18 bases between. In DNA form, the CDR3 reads TGTGCCAGCAGCTTACTCACAGGGGACTACTATTCCTACAATGAGCAGTTCTTC. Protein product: CASSLLTGDYYSYNEQFF. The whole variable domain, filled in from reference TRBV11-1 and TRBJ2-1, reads EAEVAQSPRYKITEKSQAVAFWCDPISGHATLYWYRQILGQGPELLVQFQDESVVDDSQLPKDRFSAERLKGVDSTLKIQPAELGDSAMYLCASSLLTGDYYSYNEQFFGPGTRLTVL.

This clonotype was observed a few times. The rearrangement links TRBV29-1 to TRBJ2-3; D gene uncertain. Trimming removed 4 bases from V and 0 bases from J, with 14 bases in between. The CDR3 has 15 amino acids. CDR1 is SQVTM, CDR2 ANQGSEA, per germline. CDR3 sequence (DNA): TGCAGCGTTGGAAGGATCCCAACTAGCACAGATACGCAGTATTTT. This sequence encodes CSVGRIPTSTDTQYF.

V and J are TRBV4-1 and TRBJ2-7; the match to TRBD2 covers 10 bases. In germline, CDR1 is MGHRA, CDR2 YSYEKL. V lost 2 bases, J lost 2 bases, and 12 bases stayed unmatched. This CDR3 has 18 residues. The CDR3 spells CASSQRGDSTSGAYEQYV. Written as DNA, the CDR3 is TGCGCCAGCAGCCAAAGGGGGGACAGTACTAGCGGGGCCTACGAGCAGTACGTC.

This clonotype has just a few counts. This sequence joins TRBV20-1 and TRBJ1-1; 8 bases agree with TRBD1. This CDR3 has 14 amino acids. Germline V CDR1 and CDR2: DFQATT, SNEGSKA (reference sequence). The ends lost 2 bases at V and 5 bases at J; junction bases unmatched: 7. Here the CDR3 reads CSARSGGRETEAFF. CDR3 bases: TGCAGTGCTAGATCAGGGGGCCGGGAGACTGAAGCTTTCTTT.

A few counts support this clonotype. The CDR3 sequence is CASSTLDGGLLVNTEAFF. The CDR3 DNA sequence: TGTGCCAGCAGTACACTCGACGGAGGCCTTCTCGTGAACACTGAAGCTTTCTTT. V usage is TRBV12-3 or TRBV12-4 and J usage is TRBJ1-1; D not certain. V lost 5 bases and J 0 bases, leaving 22 bases between the germline ends. The CDR3 has 18 amino acids.

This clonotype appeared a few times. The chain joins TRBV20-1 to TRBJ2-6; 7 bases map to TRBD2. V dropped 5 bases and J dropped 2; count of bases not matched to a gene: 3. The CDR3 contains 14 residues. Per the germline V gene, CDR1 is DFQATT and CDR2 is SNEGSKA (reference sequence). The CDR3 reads CSAGRETGANVLTF. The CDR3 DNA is TGCAGTGCTGGGCGGGAGACTGGGGCCAACGTCCTGACTTTC.

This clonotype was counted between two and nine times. The CDR3 sequence: CASSSNRDRGWDTQYF. Here the CDR3 DNA reads TGTGCCAGCAGCTCTAACCGGGACAGGGGATGGGATACGCAGTATTTT. The J gene is TRBJ2-3, the V gene TRBV7-9; 10 bases line up with TRBD1. CDR3 length: 16 amino acids. The germline CDR1 and CDR2 sequences are SEHNR and FQNEAQ (reference sequence). V gave up 4 bases and J gave up 6 bases; unmatched junction bases: 10.

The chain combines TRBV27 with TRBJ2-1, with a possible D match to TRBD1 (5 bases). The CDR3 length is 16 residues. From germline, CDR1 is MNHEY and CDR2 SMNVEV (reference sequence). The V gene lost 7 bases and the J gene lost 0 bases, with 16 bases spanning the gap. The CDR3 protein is CASTQSTRGSYNEQFF. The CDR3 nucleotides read TGTGCCAGCACCCAAAGCACAAGGGGCTCCTACAATGAGCAGTTCTTC.

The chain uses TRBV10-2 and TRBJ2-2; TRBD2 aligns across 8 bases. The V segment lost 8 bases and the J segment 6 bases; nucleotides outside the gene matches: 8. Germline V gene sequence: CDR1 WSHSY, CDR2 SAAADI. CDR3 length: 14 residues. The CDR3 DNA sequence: TGCGCCAGCCGAGCTTTCGGGAGGGCCGGGGAGCTGTTTTTT. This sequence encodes CASRAFGRAGELFF.

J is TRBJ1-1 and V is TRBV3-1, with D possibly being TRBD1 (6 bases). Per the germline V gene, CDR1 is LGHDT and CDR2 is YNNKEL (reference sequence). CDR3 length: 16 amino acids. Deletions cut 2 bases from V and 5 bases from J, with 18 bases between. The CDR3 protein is CASSQQPRGGRTEAFF. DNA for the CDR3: TGTGCCAGCAGCCAACAGCCCAGAGGGGGGAGGACTGAAGCTTTCTTT.

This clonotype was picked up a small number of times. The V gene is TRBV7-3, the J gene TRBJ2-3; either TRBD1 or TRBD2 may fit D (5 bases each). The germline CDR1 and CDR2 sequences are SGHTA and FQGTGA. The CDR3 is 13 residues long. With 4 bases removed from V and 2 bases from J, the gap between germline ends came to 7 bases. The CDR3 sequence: CASSWGSTDTQYF. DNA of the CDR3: TGTGCCAGCAGCTGGGGGTCCACAGATACGCAGTATTTT.

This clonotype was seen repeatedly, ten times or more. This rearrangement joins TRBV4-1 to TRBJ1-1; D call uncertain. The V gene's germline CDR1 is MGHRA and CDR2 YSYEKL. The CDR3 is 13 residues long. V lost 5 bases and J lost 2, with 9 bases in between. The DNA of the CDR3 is TGCGCCAGCAGCGTCCACCACAACACTGAAGCTTTCTTT. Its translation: CASSVHHNTEAFF.

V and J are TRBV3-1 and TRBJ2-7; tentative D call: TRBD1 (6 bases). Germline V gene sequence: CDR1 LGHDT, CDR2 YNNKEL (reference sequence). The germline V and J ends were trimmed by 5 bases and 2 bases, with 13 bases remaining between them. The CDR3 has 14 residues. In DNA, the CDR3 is TGTGCCAGCAGCGCCGGGACACTCCCCTACGAGCAGTACTTC. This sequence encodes CASSAGTLPYEQYF.

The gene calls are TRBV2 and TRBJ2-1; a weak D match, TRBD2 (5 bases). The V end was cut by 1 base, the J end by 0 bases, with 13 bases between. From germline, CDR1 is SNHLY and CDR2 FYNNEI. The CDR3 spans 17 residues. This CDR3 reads CASSEVGLQSSYNEQFF. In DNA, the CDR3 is TGTGCCAGCAGTGAAGTCGGACTCCAGAGCTCCTACAATGAGCAGTTCTTC. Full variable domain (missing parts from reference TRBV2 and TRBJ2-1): EPEVTQTPSHQVTQMGQEVILRCVPISNHLYFYWYRQILGQKVEFLVSFYNNEISEKSEIFDDQFSVERPDGSNFTLKIRSTKLEDSAMYFCASSEVGLQSSYNEQFFGPGTRLTVL.